These 3 T cell receptor beta chains were sequenced from one sample in a study of neurological immune-mediated disorders. TCRdb re-called the 5' RACE reads through MiXCR, storing one row per CDR3 protein. The sample has about 70,000 distinct CDR3 sequences; 3.2% are singletons. The specimen was PBMCs. All receptors derive from a woman aged 45-60 years with multiple sclerosis.

This clonotype came up many times. J is TRBJ2-7 and V is TRBV20-1, with 10 bases matching TRBD2. The junction had 8 bases not matched to a gene; V was cut back by 3 bases and J by 3 bases. Germline V CDR1 and CDR2: DFQATT, SNEGSKA (reference sequence). The CDR3 consists of 15 residues. CDR3 residues: CSARGASGSYYEQYF. CDR3 nucleotide sequence: TGCAGTGCTAGGGGGGCTAGCGGGAGTTACTACGAGCAGTACTTC.

The sample holds many counts of this clonotype. V and J are TRBV6-2 or TRBV6-3 and TRBJ2-6, with a tentative D call TRBD2 (6 bases). The CDR3 extends over 12 amino acids. V lost 8 bases, J lost 12 bases, and 14 bases lay in between. From germline, CDR1 is MNHEY and CDR2 SVGEGT. Here the CDR3 reads CASRFQTSVLTF. Written as DNA, the CDR3 is TGTGCCAGCCGGTTTCAGACTAGCGTCCTGACTTTC.

This clonotype was observed at least ten times. The V call is TRBV4-3, the J call TRBJ2-1, with 11 nucleotides matching TRBD1. The CDR3 totals 16 residues. Trimming took 2 bases from V and 4 from J; bases not matched to a gene: 4. Germline V gene lookup returns CDR1 LGHNA and CDR2 YSLEER. The CDR3 region is CASSQRWDRGYNEQFF. CDR3 DNA: TGCGCCAGCAGCCAAAGGTGGGACAGGGGGTACAATGAGCAGTTCTTC.